These 19 T cell receptor beta chains originate from one sample sequenced in a study of cytomegalovirus exposure and HLA in healthy donors. The PCR ran on 60 Vbeta and 13 Jbeta primers. Measured with immunoSEQ multiplex PCR; TCRdb has only the in-frame clones, and not every one. The table lists approximately 99,000 clones, around 81% of them singletons, with over 5% in the top ten. The sample was PBMCs. The receptors were sampled from a man in his forties in good health and CMV-seropositive.

The gene calls are TRBV4-1 and TRBJ1-3; 8 positions match TRBD1. In germline, CDR1 is MGHRA, CDR2 YSYEKL. The CDR3 loop spans 13 amino acids. Trimming removed 3 bases from V and 15 bases from J; junction bases left unmatched: 10. The CDR3 coding sequence is TGCGCCAGCAGCCAGGAGCCCGGGACAGGAGGATATTTT. Amino acids: CASSQEPGTGGYF.

The rearrangement joins TRBV6-6 to TRBJ1-2; possible D gene TRBD1, 6 bases. There are 16 residues in the CDR3. Germline-derived CDR1 and CDR2 are MNHNY and SVGAGI (reference sequence). Trimming removed 0 bases from V and 0 bases from J, with 11 bases in between. The CDR3 loop is CASSYSGGAPNYGYTF. The CDR3, as DNA: TGTGCCAGCAGTTACTCGGGGGGGGCACCTAACTATGGCTACACCTTC.

This sequence joins TRBV9 and TRBJ2-1, with D possibly TRBD2 on 5 matching bases. The CDR3 length is 14 residues. V dropped 0 bases and J dropped 7 bases, with 11 bases sitting between them. Germline V gene lookup returns CDR1 SGDLS and CDR2 YYNGEE. In nucleotides, the CDR3 is TGTGCCAGCAGCGTAGTGAGGCCGGGGAATGAGCAGTTCTTC. As protein: CASSVVRPGNEQFF.

The CDR3, as DNA: TGTGCCAGCCATCGAGGACCGGGGGGAGCTTTCTTT. This sequence encodes CASHRGPGGAFF. This chain uses TRBV5-4 with TRBJ1-1, with D possibly being TRBD1 (5 bases). The CDR3 runs 12 residues. V lost 7 bases and J lost 10, with 17 bases in between. Germline values: CDR1 SGHNT, CDR2 YYREEE (reference sequence).

With respect to this clone: The sample contains more than one DNA sequence encoding this CDR3. The chain has TRBV29-1 and TRBJ1-1; 11 nucleotides agree with TRBD1. This CDR3 is 12 amino acids long. Trimming cost V 6 bases and J 4 bases; bases outside gene matches: 1. Germline loops: CDR1 SQVTM, CDR2 ANQGSEA. The CDR3 reads CSVGQGATEAFF. The DNA for the CDR3 is TGCAGCGTCGGACAGGGGGCCACTGAAGCTTTCTTT.

The chain carries TRBV5-6 and TRBJ1-6; D not resolved. The CDR3 length is 15 residues. Germline V gene lookup returns CDR1 SGHDT and CDR2 YYEEEE. Deletions cut 5 bases from V and 11 bases from J, with 20 bases between. The DNA for the CDR3 is TGTGCCAGCAGTCTTGGGAGGTCCGAAAGCGCACCCCTCCACTTT. Translation: CASSLGRSESAPLHF.

The chain couples TRBV28 to TRBJ2-3, with TRBD2 matching 8 bases. Germline CDR1 MDHEN, CDR2 SYDVKM. V was pared by 4 bases and J by 6 bases, with 21 bases of the junction left unmatched. CDR3 length equals 19 residues. The DNA for the CDR3 is TGTGCCAGCAGTTCTCTTGGGGGCACATTAAGCGGGAGCCCCGATACGCAGTATTTT. Its protein product is CASSSLGGTLSGSPDTQYF.

As for this clone: The junction differs from germline at one of its ends, possibly a read error. The CDR3 reads CASSLGGVGANGLTF. The CDR3, as DNA: TGTGCCAGCAGCCTAGGGGGTGTTGGGGCCAACGGCCTGACTTTC. The V and J genes are TRBV27 and TRBJ2-6; the D gene is possibly TRBD1 (6 bases). CDR1 is MNHEY, CDR2 SMNVEV, per germline (reference sequence). CDR3 length equals 15 residues.

This chain uses TRBV6-5 with TRBJ2-7; 9 bases match TRBD1. The J segment lost 8 bases and the V segment lost 5 bases, leaving 7 bases of the junction unmatched. This CDR3 has 13 residues. CDR1 and CDR2 from the germline V gene are MNHEY and SVGAGI. The CDR3 DNA sequence: TGTGCCAGCAGTGCCGGGACAGGGAAAAAGCAGTACTTC. This sequence encodes CASSAGTGKKQYF.

V is TRBV29-1 and J is TRBJ1-2; D possibly corresponds to TRBD1 (6 bases). This CDR3 has 14 amino acids. Germline V gives CDR1 SQVTM, CDR2 ANQGSEA. V lost 6 bases to trimming and J lost 3 bases, with 17 bases between them. CDR3 bases: TGCAGCGTCCCAGAGGGCAGGGGACACTATGGCTACACCTTC. Translated: CSVPEGRGHYGYTF.

The genes are TRBV6-5 and TRBJ1-5, with unresolved D. The CDR3 is made up of 11 amino acids. V shed 8 bases and J shed 7 bases, with 9 bases lying between them. Germline V CDR1 and CDR2: MNHEY, SVGAGI. Here the CDR3 DNA reads TGTGCCAGCCGTGAGGGACAGCCCCAGCATTTT. Translating it yields CASREGQPQHF.

This clone was seen a single time. This chain joins TRBV7-9 and TRBJ2-7; 9 bases are shared with TRBD2. V dropped 4 bases and J dropped 6; count of bases not matched to a gene: 10. The CDR3 extends over 15 amino acids. Germline V gives CDR1 SEHNR, CDR2 FQNEAQ (reference sequence). CDR3 sequence reads: CASSSKAGGPGEQYF. The DNA of the CDR3 is TGTGCCAGCAGCTCCAAGGCGGGAGGGCCGGGCGAGCAGTACTTC.

The chain carries TRBV10-3 and TRBJ2-5; 8 bases are shared with TRBD1. The trim removed 5 bases at V and 5 bases at J, leaving 10 bases unmatched. The germline V gene has CDR1 ENHRY and CDR2 SYGVKD. The CDR3 has 15 amino acids. Written as DNA, the CDR3 is TGTGCCATCAGTCCCGGGACAGGTCAAGGGGAGACCCAGTACTTC. Protein sequence: CAISPGTGQGETQYF.

The J gene is TRBJ2-1, the V gene TRBV29-1, with D possibly being TRBD2 (6 bases). V lost 6 bases and J lost 0, with 12 bases in between. CDR1 and CDR2 (germline): SQVTM, ANQGSEA. The CDR3 runs 14 residues. CDR3 amino acids: CSVDSGSSYNEQFF. As DNA, the CDR3 is TGCAGCGTGGATTCCGGGAGCTCCTACAATGAGCAGTTCTTC.

This rearrangement joins TRBV15 to TRBJ1-1, with 10 bases matching TRBD1. Germline V gene lookup returns CDR1 LNHNV and CDR2 YYDKDF (reference sequence). Trimming cost V 6 bases and J 4 bases; bases outside gene matches: 5. The CDR3 sequence is 14 residues long. CDR3 loop: CATSLTGGGTEAFF. As DNA, the CDR3 is TGTGCCACCAGTCTGACAGGGGGCGGCACTGAAGCTTTCTTT. The full variable domain, completed using reference TRBV15 and TRBJ1-1, is DAMVIQNPRYQVTQFGKPVTLSCSQTLNHNVMYWYQQKSSQAPKLLFHYYDKDFNNEADTPDNFQSRRPNTSFCFLDIRSPGLGDTAMYLCATSLTGGGTEAFFGQGTRLTVV.

This CDR3 reads CASSLDYTGLGYF. The CDR3 DNA follows: TGCGCCAGCAGCTTGGATTACACGGGACTAGGGTACTTC. The chain couples TRBV5-1 to TRBJ2-4; 8 bases agree with TRBD2. Germline CDR1 is SGHRS and CDR2 is YFSETQ. Losses at the gene ends were 0 bases for V and 15 bases for J; bases not matched to a gene: 8. There are 13 residues in the CDR3.

Details on this clone: Other DNA sequences in the same sample also yield this CDR3. This chain uses TRBV5-1 with TRBJ1-5; possibly TRBD1 for D (6 bases). V dropped 4 bases and J dropped 7 bases, with 12 bases sitting between them. The CDR3 contains 13 residues. Germline V lookup: CDR1 SGHRS, CDR2 YFSETQ. In nucleotides, the CDR3 is TGCGCCAGCAGCCTACAGGGAGGGCAGCCCCAGCATTTT. It encodes CASSLQGGQPQHF. Supplemented by reference TRBV5-1 and TRBJ1-5, the full variable domain reads KAGVTQTPRYLIKTRGQQVTLSCSPISGHRSVSWYQQTPGQGLQFLFEYFSETQRNKGNFPGRFSGRQFSNSRSEMNVSTLELGDSALYLCASSLQGGQPQHFGDGTRLSIL.

The chain employs TRBV28 and TRBJ2-1; 10 nucleotides align to TRBD2. V shed 7 bases, J shed 2 bases, and the junction held 2 bases outside the gene matches. The CDR3 runs 14 residues. Germline lookup yields CDR1 MDHEN and CDR2 SYDVKM. The CDR3 reads CASMTSGPYNEQFF. Written as DNA, the CDR3 is TGTGCCAGCATGACTAGCGGGCCCTACAATGAGCAGTTCTTC.

This clone was recorded only once. The J gene is TRBJ2-5, the V gene TRBV7-7; 7 nucleotides line up with TRBD1. This CDR3 is built from 13 residues. The germline V gene encodes CDR1 SSHAT and CDR2 FNYEAQ (reference sequence). The CDR3 reads CASRGSGQETQYF. The CDR3 coding sequence is TGTGCTTCCAGGGGGTCGGGCCAAGAGACCCAGTACTTC.